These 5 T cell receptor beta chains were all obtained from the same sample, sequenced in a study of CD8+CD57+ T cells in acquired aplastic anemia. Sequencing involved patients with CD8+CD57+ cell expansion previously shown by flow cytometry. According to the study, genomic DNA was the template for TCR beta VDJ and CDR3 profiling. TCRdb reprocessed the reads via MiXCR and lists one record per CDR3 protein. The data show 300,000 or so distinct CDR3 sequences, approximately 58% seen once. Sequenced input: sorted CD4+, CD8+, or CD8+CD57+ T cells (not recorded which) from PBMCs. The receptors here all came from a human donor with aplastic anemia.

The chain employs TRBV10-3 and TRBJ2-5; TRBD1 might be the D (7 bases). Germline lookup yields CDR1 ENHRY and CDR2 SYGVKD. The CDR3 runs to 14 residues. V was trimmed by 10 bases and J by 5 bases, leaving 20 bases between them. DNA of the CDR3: TGTGCCACGCGTCTGGAGGGGGCGCGGGAGACCCAGTACTTC. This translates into CATRLEGARETQYF.

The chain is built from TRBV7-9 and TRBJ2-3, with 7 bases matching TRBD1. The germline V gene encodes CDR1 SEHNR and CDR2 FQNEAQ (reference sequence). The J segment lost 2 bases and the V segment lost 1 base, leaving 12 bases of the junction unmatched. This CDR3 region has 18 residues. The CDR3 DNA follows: TGTGCCAGCAGCTTAGACCTATTGGGGGACAGCTTCACAGATACGCAGTATTTT. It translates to CASSLDLLGDSFTDTQYF.

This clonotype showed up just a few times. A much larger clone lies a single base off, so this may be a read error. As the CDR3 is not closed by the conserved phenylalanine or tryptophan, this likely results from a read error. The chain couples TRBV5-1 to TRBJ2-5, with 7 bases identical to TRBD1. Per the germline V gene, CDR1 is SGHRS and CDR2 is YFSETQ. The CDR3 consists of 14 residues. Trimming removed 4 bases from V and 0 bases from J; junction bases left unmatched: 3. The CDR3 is CASSPGQYQETQYL. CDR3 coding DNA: TGCGCCAGCAGCCCGGGACAGTACCAAGAGACCCAGTACCTC.

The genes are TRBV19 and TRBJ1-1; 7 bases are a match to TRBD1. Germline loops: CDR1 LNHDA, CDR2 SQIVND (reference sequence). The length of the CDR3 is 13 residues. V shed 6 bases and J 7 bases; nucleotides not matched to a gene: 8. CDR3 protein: CASSRQGEVEAFF. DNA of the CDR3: TGTGCCAGTAGCCGACAGGGTGAGGTTGAAGCTTTCTTT.

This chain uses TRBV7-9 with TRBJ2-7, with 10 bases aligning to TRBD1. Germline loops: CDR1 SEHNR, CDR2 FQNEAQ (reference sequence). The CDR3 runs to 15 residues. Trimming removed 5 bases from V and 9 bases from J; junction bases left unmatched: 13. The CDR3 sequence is CASSPPGQGTAMQYF. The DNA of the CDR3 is TGTGCCAGCAGCCCTCCGGGACAGGGGACAGCAATGCAGTACTTC.